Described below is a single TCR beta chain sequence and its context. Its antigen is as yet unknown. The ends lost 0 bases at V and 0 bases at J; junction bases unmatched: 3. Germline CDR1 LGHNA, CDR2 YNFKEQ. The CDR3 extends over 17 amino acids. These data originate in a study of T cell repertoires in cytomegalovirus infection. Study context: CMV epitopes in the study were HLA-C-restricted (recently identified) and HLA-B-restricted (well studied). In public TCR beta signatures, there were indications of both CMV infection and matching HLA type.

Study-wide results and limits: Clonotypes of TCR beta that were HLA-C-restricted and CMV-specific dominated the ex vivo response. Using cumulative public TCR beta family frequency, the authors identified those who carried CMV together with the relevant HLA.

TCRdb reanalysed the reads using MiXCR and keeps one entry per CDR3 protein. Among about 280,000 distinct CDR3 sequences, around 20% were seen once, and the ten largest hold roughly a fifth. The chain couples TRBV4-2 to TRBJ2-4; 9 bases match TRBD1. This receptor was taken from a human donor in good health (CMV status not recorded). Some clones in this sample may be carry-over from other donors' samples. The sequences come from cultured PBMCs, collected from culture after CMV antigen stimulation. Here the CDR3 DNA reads TGTGCCAGCAGCCAAGAAGGGACAGGGACAGCCAAAAACATTCAGTACTTC. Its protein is CASSQEGTGTAKNIQYF.